These T cell receptor beta chains were read from a single sample in a study of vaccination effects on CD4 cells after COVID-19. Antigen specificity for these receptors is unknown. The data were produced by immunoSEQ multiplex PCR, yet TCRdb's version contains in-frame clones alone and is incomplete. This sample has about 52,000 clones, with about four fifths found just once. The sequences come from CD4+ T cells from PBMCs cultured with HCoV-OC43 spike peptides, collected before COVID-19 vaccination. The receptor source for this set is a human donor who received a COVID-19 vaccine. Each CDR3 is given with its conserved first and last residue. The D gene is left open where the match is weak. Rows may omit the clone size; those that give it use once, few, many or a size class.

TRBV24-1	once	TRBJ2-3	TRBD1	TGTGCCACCAGGAGGACAGGGAGCACAGATACGCAGTATTTT	CATRRTGSTDTQYF
TRBV11-3	-	TRBJ1-1	-	TGTGCCAGCAGCTTAGACGGCGGGATCGAGACTGAAGCTTTCTTT	CASSLDGGIETEAFF
TRBV28	-	TRBJ1-4	TRBD1	TGTGCCAGCAGTGAACAGGGGCCGGATGAAAAACTGTTTTTT	CASSEQGPDEKLFF
TRBV10-3	once	TRBJ2-5	-	TGTGCCATCAGTGATCCCAGAATGGGACTGGGCGGAGAGACCCAGTACTTC	CAISDPRMGLGGETQYF
TRBV7-2	-	TRBJ1-3	TRBD1	TGTGCCAGCAGCTTAGTATTTGGGGGACAGGGGAGCTCTGGAAACACCATATATTTT	CASSLVFGGQGSSGNTIYF
TRBV5-4	few	TRBJ1-1	-	TGTGCCAGCAGCTTGTACAGCTCTAACACTGAAGCTTTCTTT	CASSLYSSNTEAFF
TRBV29-1	-	TRBJ1-1	-	TGCAGCGTTGAACATGGTGGGGATGAAGCTTTCTTT	CSVEHGGDEAFF
TRBV24-1	-	TRBJ1-4	-	TGTGCCACCAGTGCCGCGGGGGGGAATGAAAAACTGTTTTTT	CATSAAGGNEKLFF
TRBV5-4	once	TRBJ2-5	TRBD2	TGTGCCAGCAGCTCCCGCCGGACTAGTACGGAGACCCAGTACTTC	CASSSRRTSTETQYF
TRBV18	-	TRBJ1-4	-	TGTGCCAGCTCACCATTTAACAGTGTTGCAACTAATGAAAAACTGTTTTTT	CASSPFNSVATNEKLFF
TRBV5-7	-	TRBJ2-1	-	TGTGCCAGCAGCTCCCGAGGGAAGGGGGGCAAGTACAATGAGCAGTTCTTC	CASSSRGKGGKYNEQFF
TRBV18	-	TRBJ2-1	-	TGTGCCAGCTCACCTTTACCATCAGGGGATGAGCAGTTCTTC	CASSPLPSGDEQFF
TRBV2	-	TRBJ2-4	-	TGTGCCAGCAGCACGACAGGTGGCAAAAACATTCAGTACTTC	CASSTTGGKNIQYF
TRBV5-5	-	TRBJ1-5	-	TGTGCCAGCAGCCTAACGACAGGCAATCAGCCCCAGCATTTT	CASSLTTGNQPQHF